Shown below are 9 T cell receptor beta chains from a single sample sequenced in a study of cytotoxic CD8 clonotypes in ibrutinib-treated CLL. Data came from immunoSEQ multiplex PCR; TCRdb stores just in-frame clones and leaves some out. The table lists approximately 200,000 clones, around three quarters of them singletons. The sample in question was PBMCs, obtained after 24 months of ibrutinib treatment. These TCRs come from a human donor with chronic lymphocytic leukemia.

This clone has more than one count but fewer than ten. CDR3 DNA sequence: TGTGCCAGCATAGCTTCCGGGACTAGCGGCAATGAGCAGTTCTTC. It specifies CASIASGTSGNEQFF. J is TRBJ2-1 and V is TRBV27; 11 positions match TRBD2. V shed 7 bases and J 6 bases; nucleotides not matched to a gene: 8. The CDR3 is made up of 15 amino acids. In germline, CDR1 is MNHEY, CDR2 SMNVEV (reference sequence).

The chain has TRBV4-2 and TRBJ1-1; no reliable D call. The CDR3 spans 14 residues. Germline V gene lookup returns CDR1 LGHNA and CDR2 YNFKEQ. V lost 2 bases to trimming and J lost 5 bases, with 12 bases between them. This CDR3 is CASSQPEGKTEAFF. As DNA, the CDR3 is TGTGCCAGCAGCCAACCCGAGGGAAAGACTGAAGCTTTCTTT.

This chain joins TRBV6-6 and TRBJ2-7; the D gene is possibly TRBD2 (5 bases). The V end was cut by 9 bases, the J end by 5 bases, with 14 bases between. Germline V gene lookup returns CDR1 MNHNY and CDR2 SVGAGI (reference sequence). The CDR3 contains 12 residues. Here the CDR3 DNA reads TGTGCCAGTGAGGGTAATGGCCACGAGCAGTACTTC. Translation: CASEGNGHEQYF.

The V and J genes are TRBV30 and TRBJ2-5; D uncertain. Germline V gene sequence: CDR1 GTSNPN, CDR2 SVGIG (reference sequence). The CDR3 covers 13 residues. Trimming cost V 0 bases and J 2 bases, with 7 bases left between them. The CDR3 loop is CAWSVSLQETQYF. The CDR3 region has the DNA TGTGCCTGGAGTGTTTCTCTTCAAGAGACCCAGTACTTC.

This chain links TRBV27 with TRBJ2-7; 8 bases are a match to TRBD1. This CDR3 is 14 amino acids long. V gave up 7 bases and J gave up 1 base; unmatched junction bases: 6. CDR1 MNHEY and CDR2 SMNVEV come from the germline V gene (reference sequence). CDR3 coding DNA: TGTGCCAGCAACCGACAGGGGCTATCCTACGAGCAGTACTTC. Amino acids: CASNRQGLSYEQYF.

The gene calls are TRBV9 and TRBJ1-1; D is undetermined. Looked up from germline, CDR1 is SGDLS and CDR2 is YYNGEE. V was clipped by 2 bases and J by 7 bases, with 15 bases between them. This CDR3 has 14 residues. CDR3 sequence: CASSVDPEPVEAFF. For the CDR3, the DNA is TGTGCCAGCAGCGTCGACCCAGAGCCCGTTGAAGCTTTCTTT. Filled out from reference TRBV9 and TRBJ1-1, the complete variable domain reads DSGVTQTPKHLITATGQRVTLRCSPRSGDLSVYWYQQSLDQGLQFLIQYYNGEERAKGNILERFSAQQFPDLHSELNLSSLELGDSALYFCASSVDPEPVEAFFGQGTRLTVV.

The chain has TRBV4-3 and TRBJ1-1, with TRBD1 as a possible D gene (5 bases). CDR1 and CDR2 from the germline V gene are LGHNA and YSLEER. Trimming pared 1 base from V and 9 bases from J, leaving 9 bases between. The CDR3 runs 12 residues. The CDR3 nucleotides read TGCGCCAGCAGCCAAGGGGACGGAAAAGCTTTCTTT. Amino acid sequence: CASSQGDGKAFF.

The CDR3 reads CASSYGIRASYEQYF. The DNA for the CDR3 is TGTGCCAGCAGTTACGGTATTCGGGCTAGCTACGAGCAGTACTTC. The rearrangement joins TRBV6-5 to TRBJ2-7; D gene uncertain. Trimming took 2 bases from V and 3 from J, leaving 14 bases between them. Per the germline V gene, CDR1 is MNHEY and CDR2 is SVGAGI. The CDR3 length is 15 residues.

The chain carries TRBV5-1 and TRBJ2-5; 11 positions agree with TRBD1. CDR1 SGHRS and CDR2 YFSETQ come from the germline V gene. This CDR3 is 17 amino acids long. Losses at the gene ends were 2 bases for V and 5 bases for J; bases not matched to a gene: 11. DNA for the CDR3: TGCGCCAGCAGCTTACAATTCGGGACAGGGGGACGGGAGACCCAGTACTTC. Translation gives CASSLQFGTGGRETQYF. Looking up the rest from reference TRBV5-1 and TRBJ2-5 gives the full variable domain: KAGVTQTPRYLIKTRGQQVTLSCSPISGHRSVSWYQQTPGQGLQFLFEYFSETQRNKGNFPGRFSGRQFSNSRSEMNVSTLELGDSALYLCASSLQFGTGGRETQYFGPGTRLLVL.